This paragraph reports one T cell receptor (beta chain). No antigen is known for it. Base-call qualities are not available, and no considerably larger clone is one nucleotide away. TCRbeta CDR3 regions were amplified from genomic DNA by means of the immunoSEQ Assay, a bias-controlled multiplex PCR. Per the authors' processing: Nucleated cell counts per sample were estimated from amplification of reference gene primers within the assay. To quantify the absolute abundance of each unique TCRbeta CDR3 rearrangement, sequence reads were collapsed and filtered. For each sample, productive Simpson clonality was calculated by taking the square root of Simpson's diversity index across productive rearrangements. Entries here come from immuneACCESS through TCRdb and include only in-frame sequences with V and J called. Some clones fail to appear in such tables; in the studies checked, an unresolved V gene covers under half of the shortfall, and the cause of the remainder is unknown. That table furnishes V, J and clone size, whereas the DNA furnished D and trimming. In all, the sample holds about 320,000 clones, and over 75% of those were seen once. Jointly, the top ten make up approximately 7.5% of the sample.

The CDR3 spans 14 residues, from the cysteine through the phenylalanine. CDR3 DNA is the only sequence kept; it has 42 bases, read in frame from the first base. CDR1 and CDR2 are drawn from the germline V gene (reference sequence): SEHNR, FQNEAQ. Trimmed from V: 5 bases; trimmed from J: 8 bases; junction bases lacking a gene match: 9. Each collaborating institution followed its own protocols to collect whole blood in K2EDTA tubes. Collaborator samples were shipped for TCRbeta analysis as frozen whole blood, isolated PBMCs, or DNA extracted from either sample type. The data originate from a study of blood T cell repertoires in COVID-19 (dated by TCRdb to 2018 to 2020). In terms of the full investigation: Samples covering the acute and convalescent phases of COVID-19 were provided by collaborators in the United States, Italy and Spain. The samples were drawn from the first 160 participants of the ongoing ImmuneRACE study and from over a thousand subjects provided by 6 global collaborators. Subjects who had been exposed to COVID-19, were actively infected with it, or had recovered from it provided the deeply sampled blood TCRbeta repertoires that made up the dataset. The prospective study material was composed of cDNA or gDNA derived from T cells, B-cell-depleted T cells, or PBMCs. The repertoires were released in a freely available public database intended as a resource for research on the immune response to SARS-CoV-2. HLA class I and class II types, where available, came from metadata supplied by the sample provider rather than from assay-based typing. Sample metadata almost always included a de-identified subject ID, COVID-19 status, age in years and sex. Broad study findings and their caveats: The amount of clinical and demographic metadata varied by source and participant and was provided uncurated.

Sequenced material: peripheral blood. The sequence derives from a human donor in a cohort sampled during active COVID-19. The sequence joins TRBV7-9 to TRBJ1-2; 9 nucleotides in the junction match TRBD1. Read as DNA, the sequence is TGTGCCAGCAGCCCGGGACAGGGATTTGGAGGCTACACCTTC. Its translation is CASSPGQGFGGYTF.